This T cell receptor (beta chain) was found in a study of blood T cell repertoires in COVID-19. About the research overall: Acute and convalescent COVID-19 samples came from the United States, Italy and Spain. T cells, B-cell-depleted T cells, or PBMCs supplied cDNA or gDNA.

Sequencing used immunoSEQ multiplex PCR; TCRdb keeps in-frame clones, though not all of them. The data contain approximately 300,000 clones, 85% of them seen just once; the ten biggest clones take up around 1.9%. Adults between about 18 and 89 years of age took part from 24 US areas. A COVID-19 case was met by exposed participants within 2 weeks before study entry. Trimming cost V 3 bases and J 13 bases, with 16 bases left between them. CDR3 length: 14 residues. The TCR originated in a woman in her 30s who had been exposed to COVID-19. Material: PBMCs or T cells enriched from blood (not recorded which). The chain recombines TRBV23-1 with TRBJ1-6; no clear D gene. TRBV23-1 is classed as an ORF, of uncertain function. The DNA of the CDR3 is TGCGCCAGCAGTCAGGTGACCGCATTGAGGCCCCTCCACTTT. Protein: CASSQVTALRPLHF.